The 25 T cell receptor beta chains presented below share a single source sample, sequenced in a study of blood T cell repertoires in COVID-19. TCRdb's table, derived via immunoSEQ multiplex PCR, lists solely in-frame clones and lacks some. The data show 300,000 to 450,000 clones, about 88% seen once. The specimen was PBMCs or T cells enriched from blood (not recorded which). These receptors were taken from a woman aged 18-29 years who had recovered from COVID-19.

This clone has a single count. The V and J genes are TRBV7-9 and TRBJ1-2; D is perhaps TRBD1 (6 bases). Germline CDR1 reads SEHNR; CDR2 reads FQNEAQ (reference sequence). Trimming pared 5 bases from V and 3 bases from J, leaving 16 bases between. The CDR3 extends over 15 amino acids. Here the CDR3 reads CASSGIKAGDYGYTF. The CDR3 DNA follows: TGTGCCAGCAGCGGGATAAAGGCAGGGGACTATGGCTACACCTTC. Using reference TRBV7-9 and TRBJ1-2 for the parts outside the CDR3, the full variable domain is DTGVSQNPRHKITKRGQNVTFRCDPISEHNRLYWYRQTLGQGPEFLTYFQNEAQLEKSRLLSDRFSAERPKGSFSTLEIQRTEQGDSAMYLCASSGIKAGDYGYTFGSGTRLTVV.

CDR3 in DNA: TGTGCCAGCAGTTACCTGCAGGGGCGGACGTCCTACGAGCAGTACTTC. Protein: CASSYLQGRTSYEQYF. The genes are TRBV6-5 and TRBJ2-7; possibly TRBD1 for D (6 bases). CDR1 and CDR2 (germline): MNHEY, SVGAGI. The CDR3 is made up of 16 amino acids. The V end lost 2 bases, the J end lost 1 base, and 15 bases lay between the germline ends.

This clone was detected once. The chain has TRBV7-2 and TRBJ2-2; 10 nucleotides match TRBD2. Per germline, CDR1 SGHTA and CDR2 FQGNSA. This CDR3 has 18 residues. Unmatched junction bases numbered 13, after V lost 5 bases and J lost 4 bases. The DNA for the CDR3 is TGTGCCAGCAGCCCCCGGTTAGCGGGGGGAGGGAGCACCGGGGAGCTGTTTTTT. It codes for CASSPRLAGGGSTGELFF.

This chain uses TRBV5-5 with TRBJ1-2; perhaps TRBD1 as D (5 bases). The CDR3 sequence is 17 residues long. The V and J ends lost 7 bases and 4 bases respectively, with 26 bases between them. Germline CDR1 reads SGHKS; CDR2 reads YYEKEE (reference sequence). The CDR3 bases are TGTGCCAGCGGCCGCGGGGTAGGAAAGGGGAGTCCCTATGGCTACACCTTC. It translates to CASGRGVGKGSPYGYTF.

The CDR3 DNA reads as TGTGCTAGTGGTTTGGCCCCTAGCGGGGAGGGGGCAGATACGCAGTATTTT. This translates into CASGLAPSGEGADTQYF. The genes are TRBV12-5 and TRBJ2-3; 9 bases fit TRBD2. Looked up from germline, CDR1 is LGHNT and CDR2 is FRNRAP. The CDR3 totals 17 residues. The V and J ends lost 1 base and 4 bases, in that order; junction bases with no gene match: 9.

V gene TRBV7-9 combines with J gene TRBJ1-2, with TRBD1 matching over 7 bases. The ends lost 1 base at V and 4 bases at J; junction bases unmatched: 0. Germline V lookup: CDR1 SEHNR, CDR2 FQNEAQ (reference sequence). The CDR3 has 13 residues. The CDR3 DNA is TGTGCCAGCAGCTTAGGGACAGGCTATGGCTACACCTTC. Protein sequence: CASSLGTGYGYTF.

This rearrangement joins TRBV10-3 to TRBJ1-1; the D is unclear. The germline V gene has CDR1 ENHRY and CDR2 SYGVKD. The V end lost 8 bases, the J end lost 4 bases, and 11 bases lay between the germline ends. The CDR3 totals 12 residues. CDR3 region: CAIVGSGTEAFF. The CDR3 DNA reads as TGTGCCATCGTGGGAAGCGGCACTGAAGCTTTCTTT.

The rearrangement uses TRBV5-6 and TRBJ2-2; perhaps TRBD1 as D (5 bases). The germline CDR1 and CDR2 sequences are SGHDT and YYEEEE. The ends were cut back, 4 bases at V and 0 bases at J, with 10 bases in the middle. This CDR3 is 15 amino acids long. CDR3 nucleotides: TGTGCCAGCAGCCCCGGACACGCGAACACCGGGGAGCTGTTTTTT. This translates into CASSPGHANTGELFF.

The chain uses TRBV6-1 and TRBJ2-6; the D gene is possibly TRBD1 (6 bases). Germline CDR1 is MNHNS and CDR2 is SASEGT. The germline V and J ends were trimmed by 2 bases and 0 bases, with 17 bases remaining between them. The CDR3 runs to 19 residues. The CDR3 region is CASSEMGAGGYSGANVLTF. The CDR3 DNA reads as TGTGCCAGCAGTGAAATGGGGGCAGGAGGTTACTCTGGGGCCAACGTCCTGACTTTC.

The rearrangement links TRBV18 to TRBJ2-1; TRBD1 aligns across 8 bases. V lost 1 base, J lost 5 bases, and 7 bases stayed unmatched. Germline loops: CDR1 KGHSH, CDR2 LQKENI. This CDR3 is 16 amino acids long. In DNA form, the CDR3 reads TGTGCCAGCTCACCACGATCAGGACAGGGTAACAATGAGCAGTTCTTC. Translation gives CASSPRSGQGNNEQFF.

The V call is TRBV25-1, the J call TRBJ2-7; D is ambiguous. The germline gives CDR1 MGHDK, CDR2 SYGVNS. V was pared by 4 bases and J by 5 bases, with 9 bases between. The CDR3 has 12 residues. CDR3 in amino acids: CASSGGRHEQYF. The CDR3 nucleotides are TGTGCCAGCAGTGGAGGCCGCCACGAGCAGTACTTC.

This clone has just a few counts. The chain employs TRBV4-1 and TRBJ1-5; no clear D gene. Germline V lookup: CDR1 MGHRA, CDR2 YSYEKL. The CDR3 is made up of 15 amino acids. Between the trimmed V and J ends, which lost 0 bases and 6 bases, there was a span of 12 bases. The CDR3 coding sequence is TGCGCCAGCAGCCAAGAGGGCCTCAGTACTCAGCCCCAGCATTTT. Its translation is CASSQEGLSTQPQHF.

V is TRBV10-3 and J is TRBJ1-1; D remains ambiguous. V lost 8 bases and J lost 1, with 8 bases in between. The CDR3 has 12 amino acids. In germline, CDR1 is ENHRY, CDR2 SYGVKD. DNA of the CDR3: TGTGCCATCGCTCCGAGGAACACTGAAGCTTTCTTT. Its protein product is CAIAPRNTEAFF.

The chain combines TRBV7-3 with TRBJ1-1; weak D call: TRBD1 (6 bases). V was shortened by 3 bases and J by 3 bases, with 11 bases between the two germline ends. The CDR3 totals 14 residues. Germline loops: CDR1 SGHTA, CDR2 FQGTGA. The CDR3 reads CASSLQGYDTEAFF. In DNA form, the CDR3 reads TGTGCCAGCAGCTTGCAGGGGTATGACACTGAAGCTTTCTTT.

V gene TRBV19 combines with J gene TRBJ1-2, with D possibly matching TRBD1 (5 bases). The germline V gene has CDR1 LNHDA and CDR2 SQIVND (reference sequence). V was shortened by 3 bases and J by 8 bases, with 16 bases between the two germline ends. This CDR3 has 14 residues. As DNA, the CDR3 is TGTGCCAGTAGTATCCAGGGAGGGCTCCTGGGCTACACCTTC. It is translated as CASSIQGGLLGYTF.

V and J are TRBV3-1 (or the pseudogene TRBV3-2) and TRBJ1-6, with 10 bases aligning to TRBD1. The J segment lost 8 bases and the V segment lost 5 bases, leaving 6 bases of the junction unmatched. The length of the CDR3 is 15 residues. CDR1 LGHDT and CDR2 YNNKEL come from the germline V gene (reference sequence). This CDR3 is CASSSEGQGYSPLHF. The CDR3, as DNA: TGTGCCAGCAGCTCGGAGGGACAGGGGTATTCACCCCTCCACTTT.

CDR3 nucleotides: TGCGCCAGCAGCCAGAGAGACAGGGGCGGTGGGGAACTGTTTTTT. Its protein product is CASSQRDRGGGELFF. This chain links TRBV4-1 with TRBJ1-4; the match to TRBD1 covers 8 bases. The V gene end was trimmed by 3 bases and the J gene end by 12 bases; junction bases not matched to a gene: 12. This CDR3 comprises 15 residues. Germline V gene data show CDR1 as MGHRA and CDR2 as YSYEKL.

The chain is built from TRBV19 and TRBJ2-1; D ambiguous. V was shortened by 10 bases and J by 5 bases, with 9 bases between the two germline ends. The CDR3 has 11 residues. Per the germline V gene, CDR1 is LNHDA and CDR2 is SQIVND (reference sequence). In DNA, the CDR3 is TGTGCCACCGCAGAGGACAATGAGCAGTTCTTC. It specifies CATAEDNEQFF. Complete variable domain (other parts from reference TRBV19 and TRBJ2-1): DGGITQSPKYLFRKEGQNVTLSCEQNLNHDAMYWYRQDPGQGLRLIYYSQIVNDFQKGDIAEGYSVSREKKESFPLTVTSAQKNPTAFYLCATAEDNEQFFGPGTRLTVL.

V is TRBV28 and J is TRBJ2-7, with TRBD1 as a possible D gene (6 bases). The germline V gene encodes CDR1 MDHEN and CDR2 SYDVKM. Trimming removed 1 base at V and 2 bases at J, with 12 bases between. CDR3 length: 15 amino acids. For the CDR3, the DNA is TGTGCCAGCAGTTTATTAGGGCAGGGGACCTACGAGCAGTACTTC. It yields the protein CASSLLGQGTYEQYF. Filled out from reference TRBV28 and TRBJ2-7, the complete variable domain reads DVKVTQSSRYLVKRTGEKVFLECVQDMDHENMFWYRQDPGLGLRLIYFSYDVKMKEKGDIPEGYSVSREKKERFSLILESASTNQTSMYLCASSLLGQGTYEQYFGPGTRLTVT.

The CDR3 DNA sequence: TGTGCCAGTTGCGGGGCCGGGGGGGAGACCCAGTACTTC. Amino acid sequence: CASCGAGGETQYF. This sequence joins TRBV6-5 and TRBJ2-5; TRBD2 aligns across 7 bases. The CDR3 runs to 13 residues. Unmatched junction bases numbered 9, after V lost 9 bases and J lost 5 bases. Germline CDR1 MNHEY, CDR2 SVGAGI.

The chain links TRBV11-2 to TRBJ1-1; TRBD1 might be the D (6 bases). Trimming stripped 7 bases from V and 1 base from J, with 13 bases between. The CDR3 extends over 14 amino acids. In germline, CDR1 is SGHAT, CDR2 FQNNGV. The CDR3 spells CASTWGRRNTEAFF. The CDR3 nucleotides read TGTGCCAGCACTTGGGGGCGGAGGAACACTGAAGCTTTCTTT.

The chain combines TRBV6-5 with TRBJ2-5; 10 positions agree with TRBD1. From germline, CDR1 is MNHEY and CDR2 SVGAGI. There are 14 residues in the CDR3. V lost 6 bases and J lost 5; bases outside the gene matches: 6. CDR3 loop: CASSRDRGHETQYF. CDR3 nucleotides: TGTGCCAGCAGCCGCGACAGGGGGCACGAGACCCAGTACTTC.

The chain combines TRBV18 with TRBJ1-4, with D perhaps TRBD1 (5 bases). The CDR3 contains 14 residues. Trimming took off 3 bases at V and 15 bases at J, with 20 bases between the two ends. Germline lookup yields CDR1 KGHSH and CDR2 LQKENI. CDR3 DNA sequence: TGTGCCAGCTCACCGACAGATGTATTATCCCCAGTGTTTTTT. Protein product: CASSPTDVLSPVFF.

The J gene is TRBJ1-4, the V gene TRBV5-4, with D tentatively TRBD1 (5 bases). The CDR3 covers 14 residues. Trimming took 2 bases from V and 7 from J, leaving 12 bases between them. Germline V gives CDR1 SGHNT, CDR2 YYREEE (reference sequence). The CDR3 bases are TGTGCCAGCAGCTTCCGGGGGGTAGGTGAAAAACTGTTTTTT. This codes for CASSFRGVGEKLFF.

This CDR3 reads CASSHEGANYEQYF. In DNA form, the CDR3 reads TGCGCCAGCAGCCACGAGGGAGCCAACTACGAGCAGTACTTC. The rearrangement links TRBV4-1 to TRBJ2-7; tentative D call: TRBD2 (5 bases). CDR3 length: 14 residues. CDR1 and CDR2 from the germline V gene are MGHRA and YSYEKL. The ends were cut back, 3 bases at V and 3 bases at J, with 12 bases in the middle.